The present entry profiles one TCR beta chain with its context. Data came from immunoSEQ multiplex PCR; TCRdb stores just in-frame clones and leaves some out. Altogether some 130,000 clones are present, around 90% being singletons, with the ten largest covering just over 2.5%. These data originate in a study of T cell responses to AZD1222 COVID-19 vaccine. The CDR3 contains 13 residues. With 5 bases removed from V and 13 bases from J, the gap between germline ends came to 18 bases. CDR1 is SEHNR and CDR2 is FQNEAQ in the germline V gene (reference sequence). The chain carries TRBV7-9 and TRBJ2-1; D unclear. Sequencing used peripheral blood, obtained 28 days after the second AZD1222 dose. The clonotype was recovered from an adult who received the AZD1222 COVID-19 vaccine. CDR3 sequence: CASSPELDSPQFF. The CDR3, as DNA: TGTGCCAGCAGCCCCGAGCTAGACTCTCCTCAGTTCTTC. Combining the CDR3 with reference TRBV7-9 and TRBJ2-1 gives the whole variable domain DTGVSQNPRHKITKRGQNVTFRCDPISEHNRLYWYRQTLGQGPEFLTYFQNEAQLEKSRLLSDRFSAERPKGSFSTLEIQRTEQGDSAMYLCASSPELDSPQFFGPGTRLTVL.